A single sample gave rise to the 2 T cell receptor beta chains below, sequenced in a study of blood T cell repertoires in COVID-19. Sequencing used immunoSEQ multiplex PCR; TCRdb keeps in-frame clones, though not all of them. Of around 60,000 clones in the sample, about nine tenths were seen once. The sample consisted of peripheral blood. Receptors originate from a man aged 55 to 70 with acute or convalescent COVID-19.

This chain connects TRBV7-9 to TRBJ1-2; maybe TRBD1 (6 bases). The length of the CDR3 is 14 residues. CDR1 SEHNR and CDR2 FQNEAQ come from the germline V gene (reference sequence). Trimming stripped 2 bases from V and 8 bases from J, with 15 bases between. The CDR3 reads CASSLPQGARGYTF. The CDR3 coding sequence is TGTGCCAGCAGCTTACCACAGGGCGCTCGAGGCTACACCTTC.

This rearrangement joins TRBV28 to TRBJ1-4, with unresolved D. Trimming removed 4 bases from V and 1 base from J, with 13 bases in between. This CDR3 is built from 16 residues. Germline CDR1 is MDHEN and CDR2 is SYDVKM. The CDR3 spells CASSYRRGRTNEKLFF. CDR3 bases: TGTGCCAGCAGTTATCGACGAGGTCGAACTAATGAAAAACTGTTTTTT.